This TCR beta chain emerged from a study of response to subunit inactivated influenza vaccine. Study results and limitations: It was the authors' suggestion that each seasonal influenza vaccination recruits few new T cells.

The CDR3 loop spans 18 amino acids. Details on this clonotype: Its specificity is not known.

One entry per CDR3 protein, called by TCRdb with MiXCR from the RT-PCR reads. The sample has about 540,000 distinct CDR3 sequences, under 30% seen once. Separately, the same data were catalogued under a study of T cells expressing NK-cell markers. That publication notes: Template switching by 5'RACE with UMIs generated the TCR beta cDNA. The authors derived TCR beta repertoires from sorted CD3+CD56+NKG2C+, CD3+CD56+NKG2C- and CD3+CD56-NKG2C+ T cells. Among eight sequenced donors, seven carried HCMV seropositivity while one was seronegative. The contribution of dominant NKG2C+ clonotypes to CD8+ T cells in a handful of donors was roughly 1.0-7.5%.

The sequence was collected from a man in his fifties or sixties who received an inactivated influenza vaccine. Sequenced material: CD4+ T cells sorted from PBMCs, taken 12 days after vaccination. The gene calls are TRBV21-1 and TRBJ2-7; the table's D call, TRBD2, was not checked against the DNA. TRBV21-1 is noted as a pseudogene. Here the CDR3 reads CASSKRGHRRDRPYEQYF. CDR3 nucleotide sequence: TGTGCCAGCAGCAAAAGAGGGCACCGCAGGGATAGGCCCTACGAGCAGTACTTC.